These 13 T cell receptor beta chains came from one sample sequenced in a study of cytomegalovirus exposure and HLA in healthy donors. Both 60 Vbeta primers and 13 Jbeta primers went into the PCR. TCRdb keeps only in-frame clones here, not all; method: immunoSEQ multiplex PCR. Of about 120,000 clones in the sample, about 81% were seen once. Sequences were obtained from PBMCs. The receptors here all came from a man aged 40-50 years in good health and CMV-seronegative.

The rearrangement links TRBV6-5 to TRBJ1-2; perhaps TRBD1 as D (6 bases). Germline CDR1 and CDR2: MNHEY and SVGAGI. Trimming took 1 base from V and 1 from J, leaving 10 bases between them. The CDR3 spans 15 residues. The CDR3 reads CASSYLTGLNYGYTF. The CDR3 region has the DNA TGTGCCAGCAGTTACTTAACAGGGCTTAACTATGGCTACACCTTC.

The chain links TRBV5-5 to TRBJ1-1; no clear D. CDR1 is SGHKS, CDR2 YYEKEE, per germline (reference sequence). The CDR3 is 11 residues long. Between the trimmed V and J ends, which lost 0 bases and 6 bases, there was a span of 3 bases. CDR3 loop: CASSLGPEAFF. The DNA for the CDR3 is TGTGCCAGCAGCTTGGGGCCTGAAGCTTTCTTT.

This sequence joins TRBV13 and TRBJ2-1; 12 bases fit TRBD2. With V trimmed by 4 bases and J by 8 bases, 9 bases remained unmatched. Germline V gene data show CDR1 as PRHDT and CDR2 as FYEKMQ (reference sequence). The CDR3 is 16 amino acids. CDR3 loop: CASSSDRTSGKHEQFF. The CDR3 coding sequence is TGTGCCAGCAGCTCGGATAGGACTAGCGGGAAACATGAGCAGTTCTTC. Drawing the rest from reference TRBV13 and TRBJ2-1, the complete variable domain is AAGVIQSPRHLIKEKRETATLKCYPIPRHDTVYWYQQGPGQDPQFLISFYEKMQSDKGSIPDRFSAQQFSDYHSELNMSSLELGDSALYFCASSSDRTSGKHEQFFGPGTRLTVL.

The chain uses TRBV11-3 and TRBJ1-1; D remains ambiguous. Trimming took off 1 base at V and 4 bases at J, with 7 bases between the two ends. This CDR3 contains 13 residues. Looked up from germline, CDR1 is SGHNT and CDR2 is YENEEA. The CDR3, as DNA: TGTGCCAGCAGCTTAGCTTCGGGCACTGAAGCTTTCTTT. It translates to CASSLASGTEAFF. Full variable domain (remainder filled in from reference TRBV11-3 and TRBJ1-1): EAGVVQSPRYKIIEKKQPVAFWCNPISGHNTLYWYLQNLGQGPELLIRYENEEAVDDSQLPKDRFSAERLKGVDSTLKIQPAELGDSAVYLCASSLASGTEAFFGQGTRLTVV.

This chain uses TRBV5-1 with TRBJ2-5, with 12 bases matching TRBD2. The CDR3 runs 19 residues. With 3 bases clipped from V and 5 bases from J, the junction kept 17 bases outside the gene matches. CDR1 and CDR2 from the germline V gene are SGHRS and YFSETQ. The CDR3: CASSSSSLAGGPLMETQYF. CDR3 DNA: TGCGCCAGCAGCTCATCGTCGCTAGCGGGGGGGCCCTTAATGGAGACCCAGTACTTC.

This clone appeared a few times. V is TRBV19 and J is TRBJ1-4; perhaps TRBD1 as D (6 bases). The CDR3 is 15 amino acids. The ends were cut back, 5 bases at V and 4 bases at J, with 14 bases in the middle. Germline V gene lookup returns CDR1 LNHDA and CDR2 SQIVND (reference sequence). The CDR3 spells CASSPLDRLNEKLFF. Written as DNA, the CDR3 is TGTGCCAGTAGTCCCCTAGACAGGCTTAATGAAAAACTGTTTTTT. The full variable domain, completed using reference TRBV19 and TRBJ1-4, is DGGITQSPKYLFRKEGQNVTLSCEQNLNHDAMYWYRQDPGQGLRLIYYSQIVNDFQKGDIAEGYSVSREKKESFPLTVTSAQKNPTAFYLCASSPLDRLNEKLFFGSGTQLSVL.

The chain combines TRBV29-1 with TRBJ1-2; D remains ambiguous. This CDR3 spans 12 amino acids. Trimming removed 1 base from V and 6 bases from J, with 9 bases in between. The germline CDR1 and CDR2 sequences are SQVTM and ANQGSEA. As DNA, the CDR3 is TGCAGCGTTGAAGGAGGGAGTGATGGCTACACCTTC. Translated, it gives CSVEGGSDGYTF.

The chain employs TRBV30 and TRBJ1-4; 8 bases are a match to TRBD1. The CDR3 spans 13 residues. Germline V gives CDR1 GTSNPN, CDR2 SVGIG (reference sequence). The J segment lost 8 bases and the V segment lost 2 bases, leaving 4 bases of the junction unmatched. The CDR3 spells CAWSFGQGEKLFF. In DNA form, the CDR3 reads TGTGCCTGGAGTTTCGGACAGGGAGAAAAACTGTTTTTT. Combining the CDR3 with reference TRBV30 and TRBJ1-4 gives the whole variable domain SQTIHQWPATLVQPVGSPLSLECTVEGTSNPNLYWYRQAAGRGLQLLFYSVGIGQISSEVPQNLSASRPQDRQFILSSKKLLLSDSGFYLCAWSFGQGEKLFFGSGTQLSVL.

This chain joins TRBV7-9 and TRBJ2-7; 11 bases are a match to TRBD1. The CDR3 runs 16 residues. Per the germline V gene, CDR1 is SEHNR and CDR2 is FQNEAQ (reference sequence). Trimming removed 5 bases from V and 4 bases from J; junction bases left unmatched: 10. Written as DNA, the CDR3 is TGTGCCAGCAGCCTTGGGACAGGGGGGCAGAGGTACGAGCAGTACTTC. Its protein is CASSLGTGGQRYEQYF.

The V call is TRBV12-2, the J call TRBJ1-2; TRBD1 was called by the table and not checked on the DNA. TRBV12-2 is labeled a pseudogene. The CDR3 consists of 18 residues. The CDR3 DNA sequence: TGTGCAAGTCGCTTAGGTTTTCAAGACAGAGGATTTTATTACATTGGGACCTTC. It encodes CASRLGFQDRGFYYIGTF.

J is TRBJ2-7 and V is TRBV2; 7 bases align to TRBD1. This CDR3 has 12 residues. Germline assignment: CDR1 SNHLY and CDR2 FYNNEI. V shed 7 bases, J shed 6 bases, and the junction held 6 bases outside the gene matches. CDR3 sequence (DNA): TGTGCCAGCAAACAGGGGTCCCGCGAGCAGTACTTC. This codes for CASKQGSREQYF.

The gene calls are TRBV2 and TRBJ1-1; TRBD1 matches 11 bases. The germline V gene has CDR1 SNHLY and CDR2 FYNNEI. V trimming: 7 bases; J trimming: 6 bases; junction bases outside the gene matches: 4. The CDR3 sequence is 13 residues long. The CDR3 loop is CASIGQGAPEAFF. The CDR3 DNA sequence: TGTGCCAGCATAGGACAGGGGGCCCCTGAAGCTTTCTTT.

J is TRBJ1-4 and V is TRBV12-5, with 7 bases aligning to TRBD1. V dropped 1 base and J dropped 0; count of bases not matched to a gene: 2. This CDR3 contains 16 residues. The germline V gene encodes CDR1 LGHNT and CDR2 FRNRAP. As DNA, the CDR3 is TGTGCTAGTGGTTTGGGACAGGGCACAACTAATGAAAAACTGTTTTTT. It is translated as CASGLGQGTTNEKLFF.